This entry lists 29 T cell receptor beta chains sequenced from one sample in a study of blood T cells in healthy people across ages. The authors ran a second PCR of about 6 to 11 cycles using a sample-barcoded 5' primer and a J-beta primer mix. TCRdb reprocessed the 5' RACE reads via MiXCR and lists one record per CDR3 protein. Here the sample spans under 950,000 distinct CDR3 sequences, around a fifth being singletons. Sequenced sample: blood. These receptors were taken from an older man in good health.

The chain employs TRBV27 and TRBJ1-6; 7 nucleotides agree with TRBD1. Germline CDR1 reads MNHEY; CDR2 reads SMNVEV (reference sequence). The CDR3 loop spans 12 amino acids. With 9 bases clipped from V and 11 bases from J, the junction kept 7 bases outside the gene matches. The CDR3 reads CARRDRETPLHF. In DNA, the CDR3 is TGTGCCAGAAGGGACAGAGAGACACCCCTCCACTTT.

This chain's CDR3 is CASSLSVGGEQYV. In DNA, the CDR3 is TGTGCCAGCAGCTTATCAGTAGGAGGCGAGCAGTACGTC. The V gene is TRBV7-2, the J gene TRBJ2-7; a possible D gene is TRBD2 (5 bases). The ends were cut back, 2 bases at V and 6 bases at J, with 11 bases in the middle. This CDR3 spans 13 amino acids. Germline V gives CDR1 SGHTA, CDR2 FQGNSA.

A few counts support this clonotype. The chain recombines TRBV12-3 or TRBV12-4 with TRBJ1-2; 8 bases map to TRBD1. V shed 4 bases, J shed 0 bases, and the junction held 7 bases outside the gene matches. The CDR3 has 16 residues. The DNA of the CDR3 is TGTGCCAGCAGTTACTCTGGACAGGGTCCTAACTATGGCTACACCTTC. Translation: CASSYSGQGPNYGYTF.

The genes are TRBV3-1 and TRBJ1-5; no firm D call. The V gene lost 1 base and the J gene lost 1 base, with 14 bases spanning the gap. CDR1 is LGHDT and CDR2 is YNNKEL in the germline V gene (reference sequence). The CDR3 consists of 17 residues. In DNA form, the CDR3 reads TGTGCCAGCAGCCAAGGGGTTTTGCGGGTCAGCAATCAGCCCCAGCATTTT. This encodes CASSQGVLRVSNQPQHF.

This clonotype turned up a few times. J is TRBJ2-1 and V is TRBV29-1, with TRBD1 as a possible D gene (6 bases). Germline V lookup: CDR1 SQVTM, CDR2 ANQGSEA. There are 13 residues in the CDR3. The germline V and J ends were trimmed by 4 bases and 9 bases, with 16 bases remaining between them. The CDR3 DNA follows: TGCAGCGTTGGAGGGGGTCCGTCGGGTGAGCAGTTCTTC. It is translated as CSVGGGPSGEQFF.

This clonotype was recorded a few times. This chain links TRBV4-1 with TRBJ2-1; tentatively, D is TRBD2 (6 bases). TRBJ2-7 matches the DNA end more closely, so the J call is doubtful. There are 15 residues in the CDR3. CDR1 MGHRA and CDR2 YSYEKL come from the germline V gene. DNA for the CDR3: TGCGCCAGCAGCCCCGATGGGGCGGGGATTTACGAGCAGTACGTC. Translating it yields CASSPDGAGIYEQYV.

This chain links TRBV28 with TRBJ2-3; 14 nucleotides agree with TRBD2. The length of the CDR3 is 18 residues. Germline V gene data show CDR1 as MDHEN and CDR2 as SYDVKM. The J segment lost 6 bases and the V segment lost 4 bases, leaving 12 bases of the junction unmatched. The CDR3 loop reads CASSSTELTSGRADTQYF. CDR3 sequence (DNA): TGTGCCAGCAGTTCCACCGAACTGACTAGCGGGAGGGCCGATACGCAGTATTTT.

This clonotype has a handful of counts. DNA for the CDR3: TGCAGTGCGAAAAAGACTAGCGGGCGCAATGAGCAGTTCTTC. Translating gives CSAKKTSGRNEQFF. The chain combines TRBV20-1 with TRBJ2-1; TRBD2 matches 10 bases. Germline CDR1 reads DFQATT; CDR2 reads SNEGSKA (reference sequence). Losses at the gene ends were 6 bases for V and 6 bases for J; bases not matched to a gene: 8. CDR3 length: 14 residues.

This clonotype has more than one count but fewer than ten. The V and J genes are TRBV5-4 and TRBJ2-3; D gene ambiguous. CDR3 size: 16 residues. CDR1 and CDR2 (germline): SGHNT, YYREEE (reference sequence). V shed 0 bases and J shed 1 base, with 12 bases lying between them. The chain's CDR3 is CASSLEMGWGTDTQYF. CDR3 nucleotides: TGTGCCAGCAGCTTGGAGATGGGGTGGGGCACAGATACGCAGTATTTT.

This clonotype appeared a few times. Mismatch with germline at one junction end may stem from a read error. The chain is built from TRBV5-1 and TRBJ2-7; D perhaps matches TRBD1 (6 bases). This CDR3 region has 13 residues. Per germline, CDR1 SGHRS and CDR2 YFSETQ. In DNA, the CDR3 is TGCGCCAGCAGTTCTCAGGGGTCCTACGAGCGGTACTTC. This encodes CASSSQGSYERYF.

This clonotype was recorded a few times. This chain connects TRBV7-7 to TRBJ2-7; D is unresolved. CDR3 length equals 13 residues. Trimming took 2 bases from V and 2 from J, leaving 7 bases between them. CDR1 and CDR2 from the germline V gene are SSHAT and FNYEAQ (reference sequence). Here the CDR3 reads CASSLSYPYEQYF. The CDR3 DNA sequence: TGTGCCAGCAGCTTAAGCTACCCCTACGAGCAGTACTTC.

The CDR3 DNA reads as TGTGCCAGCAGCTTAGCGGGAGTCTATAATTCACCCCTCCACTTT. The encoded protein is CASSLAGVYNSPLHF. This chain joins TRBV7-9 and TRBJ1-6; D is ambiguous. Per the germline V gene, CDR1 is SEHNR and CDR2 is FQNEAQ (reference sequence). The CDR3 spans 15 residues. The V end lost 0 bases, the J end lost 3 bases, and 6 bases lay between the germline ends.

By share, this clonotype ranks as medium-sized. The chain couples TRBV5-5 to TRBJ2-1, with D perhaps TRBD2 (5 bases). The CDR3 runs to 15 residues. The germline gives CDR1 SGHKS, CDR2 YYEKEE (reference sequence). Trimming took off 1 base at V and 4 bases at J, with 12 bases between the two ends. This chain's CDR3 is CASSLLAPDYNEQFF. CDR3 nucleotides: TGTGCCAGCAGCTTGCTAGCTCCGGATTACAATGAGCAGTTCTTC.

This clonotype was seen more than once but under ten times. CDR3 in amino acids: CASSLVVADSTDTQYF. CDR3 bases: TGCGCCAGCAGCTTGGTAGTAGCGGATAGCACAGATACGCAGTATTTT. This sequence joins TRBV5-1 and TRBJ2-3, with D possibly TRBD2 on 6 matching bases. Germline CDR1 is SGHRS and CDR2 is YFSETQ. The CDR3 spans 16 residues. V dropped 0 bases and J dropped 0 bases, with 11 bases sitting between them.

The chain joins TRBV18 to TRBJ2-3, with TRBD1 identical over 8 bases. Looked up from germline, CDR1 is KGHSH and CDR2 is LQKENI. The V segment lost 4 bases and the J segment 2 bases; nucleotides outside the gene matches: 5. CDR3 length: 15 amino acids. CDR3 sequence (DNA): TGTGCCAGCTCACGAACAGGGGGGATCACAGATACGCAGTATTTT. The encoded protein is CASSRTGGITDTQYF. The full variable domain, its missing parts supplied by reference TRBV18 and TRBJ2-3, is NAGVMQNPRHLVRRRGQEARLRCSPMKGHSHVYWYRQLPEEGLKFMVYLQKENIIDESGMPKERFSAEFPKEGPSILRIQQVVRGDSAAYFCASSRTGGITDTQYFGPGTRLTVL.

The rearrangement links TRBV20-1 to TRBJ2-2; weak D call: TRBD2 (6 bases). The CDR3 extends over 14 amino acids. Germline V gene lookup returns CDR1 DFQATT and CDR2 SNEGSKA (reference sequence). V was clipped by 4 bases and J by 4 bases, with 13 bases between them. CDR3 sequence: CSAKDYLATGELFF. As DNA, the CDR3 is TGCAGTGCTAAGGACTACCTCGCCACCGGGGAGCTGTTTTTT.

On this clonotype itself: With a much larger clone just one base away, this may be a read error. The rearrangement joins TRBV28 to TRBJ1-2, with D hard to call. CDR3 length: 11 amino acids. Germline CDR1 and CDR2: MDHEN and SYDVKM. V was cut by 8 bases and J by 0 bases, with 4 bases left in between. DNA of the CDR3: TGTGCCAGCGAGGCTAACTATGGCTACACCTTC. It yields the protein CASEANYGYTF.

The rearrangement joins TRBV28 to TRBJ1-5; D gene ambiguous. The V gene lost 7 bases and the J gene lost 5 bases, with 9 bases spanning the gap. CDR1 is MDHEN and CDR2 is SYDVKM in the germline V gene. The CDR3 extends over 12 amino acids. CDR3 protein: CASTSYYQPQHF. In DNA, the CDR3 is TGTGCCAGCACCTCATACTATCAGCCCCAGCATTTT.

The genes are TRBV5-1 and TRBJ1-2, with no clear D. The CDR3 totals 15 residues. V was clipped by 0 bases and J by 0 bases, with 9 bases between them. In germline, CDR1 is SGHRS, CDR2 YFSETQ. CDR3 DNA sequence: TGCGCCAGCAGCTTGGCCGCGTTAGCTAACTATGGCTACACCTTC. Its translation: CASSLAALANYGYTF.

The chain carries TRBV2 and TRBJ1-4; D unclear. CDR3 length: 15 residues. Between the trimmed V and J ends, which lost 7 bases and 4 bases, there was a span of 16 bases. The germline CDR1 and CDR2 sequences are SNHLY and FYNNEI. The CDR3 sequence is CASTQDGRGNEKLFF. For the CDR3, the DNA is TGTGCCAGCACCCAAGACGGGCGGGGTAATGAAAAACTGTTTTTT.

The J gene is TRBJ2-5, the V gene TRBV20-1; TRBD2 is a possible D gene (6 bases). The CDR3 has 16 amino acids. The ends were cut back, 6 bases at V and 2 bases at J, with 22 bases in the middle. The germline V gene encodes CDR1 DFQATT and CDR2 SNEGSKA (reference sequence). CDR3 DNA sequence: TGCAGTGCCTCCCCCCTGATGCGGGGCCGACAAGAGACCCAGTACTTC. Translation: CSASPLMRGRQETQYF.

The V and J genes are TRBV6-2 or TRBV6-3 and TRBJ2-7; TRBD2 agrees at 10 bases. Germline V gives CDR1 MNHEY, CDR2 SVGEGT. Germline trimming cut 4 bases from V and 2 bases from J; bases unmatched to any gene: 5. This CDR3 comprises 15 residues. DNA of the CDR3: TGTGCCAGCAGTTTCGGGACTAGCGCCACCTACGAGCAGTACTTC. As protein: CASSFGTSATYEQYF.

This clonotype was seen a few times. The J gene is TRBJ2-3, the V gene TRBV10-3; D is unclear. V lost 8 bases to trimming and J lost 2 bases, with 8 bases between them. The CDR3 runs to 12 residues. Germline values: CDR1 ENHRY, CDR2 SYGVKD. CDR3 in DNA: TGTGCCATCGCCCAGGACACAGATACGCAGTATTTT. It is translated as CAIAQDTDTQYF.

The table lists this clonotype with a few counts. One end of the junction is discordant with germline, which a read error may explain. The chain has TRBV7-6 and TRBJ2-1, with D uncertain. Looked up from germline, CDR1 is SGHVS and CDR2 is FNYEAQ. This CDR3 spans 15 amino acids. This CDR3 reads CASSLAHGSNNEQFF. CDR3 in DNA: TGTGCCAGCAGCTTAGCGCACGGCTCCAACAATGAGCAGTTCTTC.

This clonotype was seen only a few times. The rearrangement joins TRBV19 to TRBJ1-1; D is uncertain. Deletions cut 1 base from V and 0 bases from J, with 9 bases between. CDR1 and CDR2 from the germline V gene are LNHDA and SQIVND (reference sequence). The CDR3 has 15 residues. The DNA for the CDR3 is TGTGCCAGTAGTATAGGAGGGCGATTGAACACTGAAGCTTTCTTT. Translated, it gives CASSIGGRLNTEAFF.

The chain uses TRBV5-6 and TRBJ2-5; possible D gene TRBD1, 6 bases. The CDR3 is 15 amino acids. Germline assignment: CDR1 SGHDT and CDR2 YYEEEE. V lost 4 bases and J 1 base, leaving 14 bases between the germline ends. The CDR3 loop is CASSPSPDSQETQYF. The CDR3 nucleotides read TGTGCCAGCAGCCCCTCTCCGGACAGCCAAGAGACCCAGTACTTC.

This clonotype has a handful of counts. The chain uses TRBV2 and TRBJ2-3; 10 bases match TRBD2. V shed 4 bases and J 4 bases; nucleotides not matched to a gene: 14. Germline lookup yields CDR1 SNHLY and CDR2 FYNNEI. The CDR3 loop spans 18 amino acids. Written as DNA, the CDR3 is TGTGCCAGCAGTGGATCAAATCTAGGACTAGCGGAGGCAGATACGCAGTATTTT. Protein sequence: CASSGSNLGLAEADTQYF.

The chain couples TRBV10-3 to TRBJ2-1; possibly TRBD2 for D (6 bases). V was clipped by 6 bases and J by 5 bases, with 23 bases between them. The CDR3 spans 17 residues. CDR1 and CDR2 (germline): ENHRY, SYGVKD. This chain's CDR3 is CAIRDPGLTFPHNEQFF. CDR3 DNA: TGTGCCATCAGGGACCCGGGACTGACTTTCCCTCACAATGAGCAGTTCTTC.

The table lists this clonotype with a few counts. The rearrangement links TRBV29-1 to TRBJ2-3; 13 bases match TRBD2. This CDR3 comprises 14 residues. CDR1 is SQVTM, CDR2 ANQGSEA, per germline. J was trimmed by 4 bases and V by 7 bases; bases with no gene match: 5. The chain's CDR3 is CSARTSGSSDTQYF. CDR3 coding DNA: TGCAGCGCTAGGACTAGCGGGAGTTCAGATACGCAGTATTTT.